This T cell receptor (beta chain) appears in the sequencing data of a study of blood T cell repertoires in COVID-19. Study overall: In each case, the material was cDNA or gDNA derived from T cells, B-cell-depleted T cells, or PBMCs.

Authors' analysis steps: Quantification of nucleated cells was approximated via reference gene primer amplification. This table comes from immunoSEQ multiplex PCR, and its TCRdb copy is limited to in-frame clones, with some not included. That table gives V, J and clone size, and the DNA gave D and trimming. The data contain about 280,000 clones, 90% of them singletons. Participants were aged about 18 to 95 years, lived in over 20 US areas, and enrolled virtually. Germline CDR1 reads MDHEN; CDR2 reads SYDVKM. The CDR3 totals 19 residues. Trimming cost V 4 bases and J 2 bases, with 25 bases left between them.

Sequenced sample: PBMCs or T cells enriched from blood (not recorded which). V gene TRBV28 combines with J gene TRBJ2-3; tentative D call: TRBD2 (8 bases). This TCR was sampled from a woman under 30 with acute COVID-19. CDR3 amino acids: CASSSRQGRTSTFTDTQYF. CDR3 coding DNA: TGTGCCAGCAGTTCCCGACAGGGCCGGACTAGCACCTTCACAGATACGCAGTATTTT.